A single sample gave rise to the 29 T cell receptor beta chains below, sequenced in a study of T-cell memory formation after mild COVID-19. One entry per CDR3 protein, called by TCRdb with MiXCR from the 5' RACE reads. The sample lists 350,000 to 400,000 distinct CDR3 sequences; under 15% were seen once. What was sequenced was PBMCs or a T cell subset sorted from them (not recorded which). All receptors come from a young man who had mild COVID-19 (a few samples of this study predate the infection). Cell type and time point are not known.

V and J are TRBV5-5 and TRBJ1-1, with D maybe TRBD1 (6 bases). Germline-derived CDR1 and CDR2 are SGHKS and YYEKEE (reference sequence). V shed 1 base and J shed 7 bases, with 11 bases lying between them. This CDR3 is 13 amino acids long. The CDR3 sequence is CASSLRGMGEAFF. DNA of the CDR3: TGTGCCAGCAGCTTGAGGGGGATGGGTGAAGCTTTCTTT.

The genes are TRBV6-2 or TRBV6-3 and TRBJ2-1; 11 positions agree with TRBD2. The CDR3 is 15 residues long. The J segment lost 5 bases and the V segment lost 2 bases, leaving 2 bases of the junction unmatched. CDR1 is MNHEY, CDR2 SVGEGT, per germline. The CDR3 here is CASSYRLAGNNEQFF. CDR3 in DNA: TGTGCCAGCAGTTACCGACTAGCGGGGAACAATGAGCAGTTCTTC.

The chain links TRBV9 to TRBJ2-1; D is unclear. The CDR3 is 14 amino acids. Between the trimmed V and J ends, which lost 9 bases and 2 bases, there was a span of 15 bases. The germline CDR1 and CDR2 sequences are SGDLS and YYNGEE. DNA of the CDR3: TGTGCCAACCAGCATATGGTACCCTACAATGAGCAGTTCTTC. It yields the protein CANQHMVPYNEQFF.

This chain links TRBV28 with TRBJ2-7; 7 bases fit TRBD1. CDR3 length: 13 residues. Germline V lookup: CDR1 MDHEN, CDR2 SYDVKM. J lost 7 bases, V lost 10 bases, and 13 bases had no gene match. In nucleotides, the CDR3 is TGTGCCATACTGAACAGGGGTTTGGAGGAGCAGTACTTC. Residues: CAILNRGLEEQYF. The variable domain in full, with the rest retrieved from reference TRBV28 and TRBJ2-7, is DVKVTQSSRYLVKRTGEKVFLECVQDMDHENMFWYRQDPGLGLRLIYFSYDVKMKEKGDIPEGYSVSREKKERFSLILESASTNQTSMYLCAILNRGLEEQYFGPGTRLTVT.

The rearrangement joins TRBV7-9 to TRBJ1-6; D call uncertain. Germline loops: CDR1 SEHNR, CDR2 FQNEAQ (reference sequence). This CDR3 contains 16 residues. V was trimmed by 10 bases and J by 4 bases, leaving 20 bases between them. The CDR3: CAIELLTGDYNSPLHF. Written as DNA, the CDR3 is TGTGCCATCGAGCTCCTGACGGGCGATTATAATTCACCCCTCCACTTT.

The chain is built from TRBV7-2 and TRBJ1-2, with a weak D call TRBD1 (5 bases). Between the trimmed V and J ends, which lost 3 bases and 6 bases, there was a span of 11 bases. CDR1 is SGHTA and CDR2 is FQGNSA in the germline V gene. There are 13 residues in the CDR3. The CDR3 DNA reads TGTGCCAGCAGCTTTCGGGGCCCGGATGGCTACACCTTC. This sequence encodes CASSFRGPDGYTF.

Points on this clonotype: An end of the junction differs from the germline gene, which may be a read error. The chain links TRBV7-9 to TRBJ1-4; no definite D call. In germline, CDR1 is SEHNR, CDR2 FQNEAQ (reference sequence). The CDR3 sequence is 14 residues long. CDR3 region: CASTLIPSNEKLFF. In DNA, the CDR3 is TGTGCCAGCACCTTAATCCCCTCTAATGAAAAACTGTTTTTT.

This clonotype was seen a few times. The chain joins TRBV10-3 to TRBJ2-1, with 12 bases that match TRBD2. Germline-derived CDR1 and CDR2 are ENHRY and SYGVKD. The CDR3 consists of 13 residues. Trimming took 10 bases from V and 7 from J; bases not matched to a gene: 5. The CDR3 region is CATLAGGRNEQFF. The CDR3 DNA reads TGTGCCACCCTAGCGGGGGGGCGAAATGAGCAGTTCTTC.

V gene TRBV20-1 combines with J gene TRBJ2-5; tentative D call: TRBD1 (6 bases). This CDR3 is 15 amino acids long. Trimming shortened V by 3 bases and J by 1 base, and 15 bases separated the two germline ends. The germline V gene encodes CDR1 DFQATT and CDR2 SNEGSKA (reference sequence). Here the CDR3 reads CSASTVWGRQETQYF. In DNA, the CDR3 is TGCAGTGCTAGTACAGTGTGGGGGCGCCAAGAGACCCAGTACTTC.

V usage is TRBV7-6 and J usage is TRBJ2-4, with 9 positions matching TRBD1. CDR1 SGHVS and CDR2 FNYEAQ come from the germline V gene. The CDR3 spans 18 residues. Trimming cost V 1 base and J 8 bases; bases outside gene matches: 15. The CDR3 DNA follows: TGTGCCAGCAGCTTAGTCTCCCCGGACAGGGGTATTGGTCACATTCAGTACTTC. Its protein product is CASSLVSPDRGIGHIQYF.

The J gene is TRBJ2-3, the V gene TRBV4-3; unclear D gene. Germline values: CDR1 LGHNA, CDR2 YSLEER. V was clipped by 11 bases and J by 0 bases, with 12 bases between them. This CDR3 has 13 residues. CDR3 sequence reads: CASAELSTDTQYF. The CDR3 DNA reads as TGCGCCTCTGCCGAGCTTAGCACAGATACGCAGTATTTT.

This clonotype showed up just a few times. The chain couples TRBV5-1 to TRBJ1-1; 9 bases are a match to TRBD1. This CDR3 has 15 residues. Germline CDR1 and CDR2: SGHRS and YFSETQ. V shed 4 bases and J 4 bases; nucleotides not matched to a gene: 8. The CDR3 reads CASSMTGGTITEAFF. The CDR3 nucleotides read TGCGCCAGCAGCATGACAGGGGGAACGATCACTGAAGCTTTCTTT.

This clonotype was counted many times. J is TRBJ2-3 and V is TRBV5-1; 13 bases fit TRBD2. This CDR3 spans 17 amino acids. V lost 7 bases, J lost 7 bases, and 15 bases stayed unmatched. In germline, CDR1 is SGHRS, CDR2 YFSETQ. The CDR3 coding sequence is TGCGCCAGCTTTTCAACTAGCGGGGGGGCCGATGTGAATACGCAGTATTTT. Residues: CASFSTSGGADVNTQYF.

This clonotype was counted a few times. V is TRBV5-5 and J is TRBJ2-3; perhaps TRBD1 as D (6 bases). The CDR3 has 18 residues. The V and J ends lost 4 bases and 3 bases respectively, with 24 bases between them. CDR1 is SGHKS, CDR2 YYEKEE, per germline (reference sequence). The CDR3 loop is CASSNRFPGHPITDTQYF. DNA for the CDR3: TGTGCCAGCAGCAATAGATTTCCGGGACATCCGATAACAGATACGCAGTATTTT. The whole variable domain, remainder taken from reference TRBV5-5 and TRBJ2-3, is DAGVTQSPTHLIKTRGQQVTLRCSPISGHKSVSWYQQVLGQGPQFIFQYYEKEERGRGNFPDRFSARQFPNYSSELNVNALLLGDSALYLCASSNRFPGHPITDTQYFGPGTRLTVL.

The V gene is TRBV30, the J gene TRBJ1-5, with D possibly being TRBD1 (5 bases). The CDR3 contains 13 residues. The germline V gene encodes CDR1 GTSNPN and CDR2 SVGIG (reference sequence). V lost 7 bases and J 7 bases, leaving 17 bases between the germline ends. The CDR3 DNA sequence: TGTGCCTCGTCCCCAGGGTCGGGGCAGCCCCAGCATTTT. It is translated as CASSPGSGQPQHF.

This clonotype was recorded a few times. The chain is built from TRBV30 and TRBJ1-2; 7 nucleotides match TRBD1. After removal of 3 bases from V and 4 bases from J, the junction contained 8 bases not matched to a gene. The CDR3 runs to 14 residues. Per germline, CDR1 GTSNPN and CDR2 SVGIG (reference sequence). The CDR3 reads CAWRTPGGFYGYTF. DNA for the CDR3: TGTGCCTGGAGGACCCCAGGGGGTTTCTATGGCTACACCTTC.

DNA for the CDR3: TGTGCCAGCAGCTTGACCAGAACAGTTTCTAATGAAAAACTGTTTTTT. Residues: CASSLTRTVSNEKLFF. The V gene is TRBV5-8, the J gene TRBJ1-4, with D hard to call. The CDR3 runs to 16 residues. Germline-derived CDR1 and CDR2 are SGHTS and YDEGEE. The V and J ends lost 1 base and 3 bases respectively, with 13 bases between them.

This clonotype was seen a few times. The DNA of the CDR3 is TGCAGTGCTAAGGACAGAAAGGGGTACACTGAAGCTTTCTTT. Protein product: CSAKDRKGYTEAFF. The V call is TRBV20-1, the J call TRBJ1-1, with TRBD1 as a possible D gene (6 bases). V lost 4 bases, J lost 3 bases, and 15 bases lay in between. The length of the CDR3 is 14 residues. Per the germline V gene, CDR1 is DFQATT and CDR2 is SNEGSKA (reference sequence).

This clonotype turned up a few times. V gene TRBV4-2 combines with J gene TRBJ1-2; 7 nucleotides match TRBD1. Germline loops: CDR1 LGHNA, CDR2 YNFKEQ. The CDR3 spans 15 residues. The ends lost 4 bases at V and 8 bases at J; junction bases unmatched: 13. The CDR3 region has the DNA TGTGCCAGCAGCCTTAACCCACAGGGGAACGTGGGCTACACCTTC. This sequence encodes CASSLNPQGNVGYTF.

In nucleotides, the CDR3 is TGCAGTGCGGGGGGGAGGGAGCGGTTCTTT. It translates to CSAGGRERFF. V and J are TRBV20-1 and TRBJ1-1; D possibly corresponds to TRBD1 (5 bases). The CDR3 length is 10 residues. With 6 bases removed from V and 14 bases from J, the gap between germline ends came to 16 bases. Germline CDR1 and CDR2: DFQATT and SNEGSKA (reference sequence).

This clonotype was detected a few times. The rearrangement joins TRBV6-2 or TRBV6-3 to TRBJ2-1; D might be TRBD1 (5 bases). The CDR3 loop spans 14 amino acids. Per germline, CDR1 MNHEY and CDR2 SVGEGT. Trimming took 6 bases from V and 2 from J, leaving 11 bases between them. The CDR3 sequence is CASSSPRAYNEQFF. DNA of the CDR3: TGTGCCAGCAGCAGTCCCAGGGCCTACAATGAGCAGTTCTTC.

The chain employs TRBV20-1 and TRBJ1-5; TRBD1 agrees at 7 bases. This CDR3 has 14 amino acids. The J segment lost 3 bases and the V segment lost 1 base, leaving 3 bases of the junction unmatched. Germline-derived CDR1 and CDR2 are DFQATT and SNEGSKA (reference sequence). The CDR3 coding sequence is TGCAGTGCTAGAGTTGGGACAGACAATCAGCCCCAGCATTTT. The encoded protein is CSARVGTDNQPQHF.

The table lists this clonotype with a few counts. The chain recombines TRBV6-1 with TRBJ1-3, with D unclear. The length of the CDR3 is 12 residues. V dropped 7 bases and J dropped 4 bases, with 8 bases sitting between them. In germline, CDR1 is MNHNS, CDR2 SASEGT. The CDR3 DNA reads TGTGCCAGCACCTCGGACGGAAACACCATATATTTT. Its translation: CASTSDGNTIYF.

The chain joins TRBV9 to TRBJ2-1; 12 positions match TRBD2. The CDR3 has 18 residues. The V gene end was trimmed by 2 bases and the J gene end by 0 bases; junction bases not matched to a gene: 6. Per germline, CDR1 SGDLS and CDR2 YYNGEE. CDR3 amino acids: CASSVTSGGRSSYNEQFF. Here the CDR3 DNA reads TGTGCCAGCAGCGTGACTAGCGGGGGCCGGAGCTCCTACAATGAGCAGTTCTTC.

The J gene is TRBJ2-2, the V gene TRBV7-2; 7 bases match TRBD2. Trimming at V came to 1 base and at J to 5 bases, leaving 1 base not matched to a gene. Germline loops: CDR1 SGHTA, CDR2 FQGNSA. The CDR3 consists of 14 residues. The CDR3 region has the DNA TGTGCCAGCAGCTTAGACGGGAGGACCGGGGAGCTGTTTTTT. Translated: CASSLDGRTGELFF.

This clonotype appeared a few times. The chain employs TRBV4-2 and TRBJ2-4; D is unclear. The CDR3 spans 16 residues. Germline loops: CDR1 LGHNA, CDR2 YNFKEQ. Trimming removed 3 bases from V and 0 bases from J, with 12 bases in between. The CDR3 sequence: CASSQGKWLAKNIQYF. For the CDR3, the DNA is TGTGCCAGCAGCCAGGGCAAGTGGCTAGCCAAAAACATTCAGTACTTC.

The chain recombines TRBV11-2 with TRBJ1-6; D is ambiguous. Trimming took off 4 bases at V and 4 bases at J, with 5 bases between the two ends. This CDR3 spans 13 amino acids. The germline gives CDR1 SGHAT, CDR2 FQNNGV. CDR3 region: CASSSLYNSPLHF. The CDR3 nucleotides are TGTGCCAGCAGCTCCCTGTATAATTCACCCCTCCACTTT.

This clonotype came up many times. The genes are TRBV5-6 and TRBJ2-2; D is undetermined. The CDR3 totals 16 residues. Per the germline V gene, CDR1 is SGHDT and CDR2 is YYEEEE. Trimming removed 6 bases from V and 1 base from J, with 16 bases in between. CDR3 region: CASTTRVRQNTGELFF. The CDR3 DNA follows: TGTGCCAGCACGACCAGAGTGCGGCAGAACACCGGGGAGCTGTTTTTT.

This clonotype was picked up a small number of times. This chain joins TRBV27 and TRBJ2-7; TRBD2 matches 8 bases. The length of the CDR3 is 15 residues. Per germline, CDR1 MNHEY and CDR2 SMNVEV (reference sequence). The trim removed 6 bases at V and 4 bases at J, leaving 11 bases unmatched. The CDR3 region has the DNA TGTGCCAGCAGCATTAGCGGGGCCGCTCCTTACGAGCAGTACGTC. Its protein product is CASSISGAAPYEQYV.